The clone carrying this T cell receptor beta chain was seen more than once but under ten times. Its antigen is as yet unknown. The entry originates in a study of lung T cells in sarcoidosis with Löfgren's syndrome. Study results and caveats: Multiple Löfgren's syndrome patients reportedly shared TRAV12-1 and TRBV2 CDR3 motifs. In alpha-beta pairs, TRAV12-1 favored TRBV2, and their CDR3s were homologous. Versus controls, Löfgren's syndrome patients reportedly showed TRAV12-1 and TRBV2 as most expanded.

This CDR3 is built from 13 residues. Germline assignment: CDR1 SQVTM and CDR2 ANQGSEA. With V trimmed by 7 bases and J by 4 bases, 7 bases remained unmatched. TCRdb itself ran the reads through MiXCR, one entry per CDR3 protein. The sample carries 55,000 to 80,000 distinct CDR3 sequences, around 20% recorded once. Sequenced input: CD4+ T cells from PBMCs. V is TRBV29-1 and J is TRBJ2-3; TRBD1 matches 8 bases. This TCR came from a human donor with sarcoidosis (Löfgren's syndrome or another form), or a control subject (not recorded which). Here the CDR3 DNA reads TGCAGCGCAGGGACAGGAAGAGCAGATACGCAGTATTTT. Translating gives CSAGTGRADTQYF.